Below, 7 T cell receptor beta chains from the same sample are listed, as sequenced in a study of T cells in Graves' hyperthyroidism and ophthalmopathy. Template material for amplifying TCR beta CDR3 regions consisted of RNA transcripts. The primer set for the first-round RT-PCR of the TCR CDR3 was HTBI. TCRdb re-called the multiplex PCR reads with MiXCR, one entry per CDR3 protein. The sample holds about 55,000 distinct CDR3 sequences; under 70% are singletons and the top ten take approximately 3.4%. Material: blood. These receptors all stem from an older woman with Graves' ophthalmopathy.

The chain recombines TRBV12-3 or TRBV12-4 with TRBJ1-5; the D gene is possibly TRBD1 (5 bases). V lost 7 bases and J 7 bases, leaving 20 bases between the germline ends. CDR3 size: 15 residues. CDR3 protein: CASTPGGRAGQPQHF. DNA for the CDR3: TGTGCCAGCACACCCGGGGGGAGGGCTGGGCAGCCCCAGCATTTT.

The CDR3 sequence: CASSLDRSNTEAFF. The CDR3 DNA is TGTGCCAGCAGCTTAGACAGATCGAACACTGAAGCTTTCTTT. The rearrangement links TRBV7-2 to TRBJ1-1; D not certain. Germline CDR1 and CDR2: SGHTA and FQGNSA. V was trimmed by 1 base and J by 1 base, leaving 7 bases between them. The CDR3 is 14 amino acids.

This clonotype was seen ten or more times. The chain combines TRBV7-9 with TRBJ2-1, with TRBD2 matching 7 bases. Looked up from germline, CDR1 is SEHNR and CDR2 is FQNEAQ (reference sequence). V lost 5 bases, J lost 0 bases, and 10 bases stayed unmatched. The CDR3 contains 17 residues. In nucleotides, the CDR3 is TGTGCCAGCAGCCCTCGGCAGTGGGGGGGCTCCTACAATGAGCAGTTCTTC. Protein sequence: CASSPRQWGGSYNEQFF. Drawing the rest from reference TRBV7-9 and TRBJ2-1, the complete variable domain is DTGVSQNPRHKITKRGQNVTFRCDPISEHNRLYWYRQTLGQGPEFLTYFQNEAQLEKSRLLSDRFSAERPKGSFSTLEIQRTEQGDSAMYLCASSPRQWGGSYNEQFFGPGTRLTVL.

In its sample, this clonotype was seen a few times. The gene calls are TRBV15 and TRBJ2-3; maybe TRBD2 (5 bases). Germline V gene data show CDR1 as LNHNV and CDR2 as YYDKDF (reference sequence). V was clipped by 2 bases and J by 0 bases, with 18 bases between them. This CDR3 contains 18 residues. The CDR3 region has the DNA TGTGCCACCAGCAGATCCTGGACGGAGGTATCTAGCACAGATACGCAGTATTTT. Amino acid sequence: CATSRSWTEVSSTDTQYF.

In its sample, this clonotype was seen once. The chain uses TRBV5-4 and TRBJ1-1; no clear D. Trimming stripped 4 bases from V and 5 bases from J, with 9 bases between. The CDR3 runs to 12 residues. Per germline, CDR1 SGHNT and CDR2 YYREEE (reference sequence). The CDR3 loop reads CASSARGTEAFF. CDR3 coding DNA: TGTGCCAGCAGCGCCCGAGGGACTGAAGCTTTCTTT.

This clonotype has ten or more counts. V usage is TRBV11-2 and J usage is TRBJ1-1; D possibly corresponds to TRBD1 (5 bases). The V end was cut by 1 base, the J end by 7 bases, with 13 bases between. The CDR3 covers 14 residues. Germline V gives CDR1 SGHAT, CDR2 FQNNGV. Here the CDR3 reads CASSLAVGAYEAFF. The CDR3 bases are TGTGCCAGCAGCTTAGCTGTAGGGGCGTATGAAGCTTTCTTT.

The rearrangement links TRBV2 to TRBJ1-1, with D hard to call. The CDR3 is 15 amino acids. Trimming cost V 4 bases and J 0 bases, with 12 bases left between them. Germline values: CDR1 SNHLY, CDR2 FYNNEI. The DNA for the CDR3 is TGTGCCAGCAGTGCCCCGGCCACGCTGAACACTGAAGCTTTCTTT. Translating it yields CASSAPATLNTEAFF.